This entry features one T cell receptor (beta chain) sequence. Its antigen remains undetermined. The junction shows a germline mismatch at one end, possibly a read error. RNA was isolated from bulk, unsorted tissue, and RNA quality was assessed with a NanoDrop ND-1000 and an Agilent 2100. The normal lung samples consisted of distant non-tumor tissue collected more than 3 cm from the tumor edge. All donors had newly diagnosed lung cancer, had not received prior chemotherapy, and were admitted for thoracic surgery in China between August and November 2014. Patients who had received previous radiotherapy or chemotherapy, or who had another concurrent cancer, were excluded from the study. Pieces of surgical tissue measuring roughly 1-2.1 cm3 were kept in RNAlater solution and stored at -80 degrees C until use. The data were obtained in a study of tumor and adjacent non-tumor tissue in lung cancer listed by TCRdb under 2018. In the study overall: By cancer type, the cohort comprised 12 to 13 adenocarcinoma patients, a couple of squamous cell carcinoma patients and 1 small cell lung cancer patient. Using bulk TCRbeta repertoires from under 17 lung cancer patients, the study set lung tumor tissue side by side with matched distant non-tumor lung tissue. A total of 95 million to 150 million productive TCRbeta reads were generated by sequencing, corresponding to an average of approximately 4.5 million reads per sample. The 15 enrolled patients, of whom around 10 were men and 5 were women, were aged roughly 31 to 85 years and were diagnosed with TNM stage I to III disease. TCRbeta CDR3 sequencing was performed on 25 to 35 paired specimens, with one tumor sample and one normal lung sample collected per patient. Study-level results and caveats: Only around 15 patients were included in the cohort, and the need for larger samples and more detailed clinical data was noted by the authors. Tumor tissue showed significantly higher TCR diversity (inverse Simpson) than normal lung tissue, at roughly 390 vs 170 (P = 0.0075, Mann-Whitney U test). Peripheral blood was not sequenced, so blood TCRbeta repertoires in these lung cancer patients were not examined. The sequencing platform is not named in the methods, and unique molecular identifiers are not mentioned. TCR diversity was significantly higher in younger patients, and higher tumor TCR diversity was associated with shorter overall and disease-free survival. In normal lung, the top 100 clones accounted for a significantly larger cumulative share of the repertoire than in tumor tissue.

The library was made by multiplex PCR. Sequencing used an Illumina HiSeq 2500. TCRbeta libraries were constructed through three rounds of nested PCR with primers (Table S4) according to protocols modified from ARM-PCR. Before sequencing, PCR products in the 200-500 bp range were cut out of the gel and cleaned up using the QIAquick gel extraction kit. From the authors' description of their analysis: Trimmomatic was used to clean the reads, FLASH was used to merge the reads into complete CDR3 sequences, and MiTCR was used to assign the reads to V(D)J germline segments. Clonal diversity was calculated as the inverse Simpson's index using VDJtools. In-frame sequences lacking a premature stop codon were counted as productive reads. TCRdb handled the public reads itself, with Q25 trimming in fastp and clone calling in MiXCR, and kept productive beta chains. Each CDR3 protein gets just one entry, which takes the most common genes and DNA from the rows behind it. TCRdb, not the authors, supplied the V and J calls. Across this sample there are 98,000 or so distinct CDR3 sequences, with 80% seen only once. The ten largest clones take up 30% of the sample.

CDR1 and CDR2 were assigned from the germline V gene as SQVTM and ANQGSEA. Taken from cysteine to phenylalanine, the CDR3 has 17 residues. The retained sequence is limited to the CDR3, 51 bases, with the frame set at the first base. This chain is built from TRBV29-1 and TRBJ1-2, and TRBD1 aligns with 12 junction nucleotides. Sequenced material: distant non-tumor lung tissue. The receptor was derived from a man between 60 and 75 years old with small cell lung cancer. The CDR3 loop reads CCVEDGTGGAFIYAYTF. The nucleotides read TGCTGCGTTGAAGACGGGACAGGGGGCGCGTTTATCTATGCCTACACCTTC.